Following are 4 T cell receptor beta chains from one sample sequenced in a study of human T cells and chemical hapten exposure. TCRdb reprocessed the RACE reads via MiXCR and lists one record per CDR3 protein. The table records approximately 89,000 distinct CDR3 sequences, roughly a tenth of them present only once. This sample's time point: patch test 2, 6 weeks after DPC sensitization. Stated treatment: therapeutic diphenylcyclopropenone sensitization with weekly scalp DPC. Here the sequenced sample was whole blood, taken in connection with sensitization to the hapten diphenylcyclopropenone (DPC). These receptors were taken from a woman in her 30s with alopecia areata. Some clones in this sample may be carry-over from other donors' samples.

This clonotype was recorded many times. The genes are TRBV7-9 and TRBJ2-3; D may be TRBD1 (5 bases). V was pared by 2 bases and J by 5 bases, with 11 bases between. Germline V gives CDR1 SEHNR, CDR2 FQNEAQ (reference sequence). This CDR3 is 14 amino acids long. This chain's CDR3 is CASSLLQGQDTQYF. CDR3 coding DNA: TGTGCCAGCAGCTTACTCCAGGGCCAAGATACGCAGTATTTT.

The CDR3 sequence: CASSYPGQPTYEQYF. CDR3 DNA: TGTGCCAGCAGTTACCCAGGGCAACCTACCTACGAGCAGTACTTC. V usage is TRBV3-1 and J usage is TRBJ2-7, with D perhaps TRBD1 (5 bases). CDR3 length: 15 amino acids. Deletions cut 6 bases from V and 2 bases from J, with 17 bases between. Germline V gene lookup returns CDR1 LGHDT and CDR2 YNNKEL (reference sequence).

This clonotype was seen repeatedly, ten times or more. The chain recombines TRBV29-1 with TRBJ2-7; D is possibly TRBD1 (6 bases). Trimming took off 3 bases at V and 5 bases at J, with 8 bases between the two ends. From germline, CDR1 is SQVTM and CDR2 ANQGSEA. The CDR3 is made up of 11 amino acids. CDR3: CSVDRGHEQYF. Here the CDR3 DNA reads TGCAGCGTTGACAGGGGCCACGAGCAGTACTTC.

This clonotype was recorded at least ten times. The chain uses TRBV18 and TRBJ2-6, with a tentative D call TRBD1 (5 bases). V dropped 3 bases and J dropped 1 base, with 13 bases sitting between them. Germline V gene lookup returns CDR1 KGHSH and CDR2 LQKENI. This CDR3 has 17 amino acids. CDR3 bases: TGTGCCAGCTCACCTCAGGGTCAGGGATCTGGGGCCAACGTCCTGACTTTC. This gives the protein CASSPQGQGSGANVLTF.